These 3 T cell receptor beta chains originate from one sample sequenced in a study of cytomegalovirus exposure and HLA in healthy donors. It was with 60 Vbeta and 13 Jbeta primers that the PCR ran. The data were produced by immunoSEQ multiplex PCR, yet TCRdb's version contains in-frame clones alone and is incomplete. The sample gives 110,000 to 150,000 clones, about four fifths of which show up once; less than 3% is in the top ten. Sequencing was carried out using PBMCs. The receptors derive from a woman in her late teens or twenties in good health and CMV-seropositive.

CDR3 sequence reads: CASSGQGLLYEQYF. The CDR3 bases are TGTGCCAGCAGTGGACAGGGTCTCCTCTACGAGCAGTACTTC. V usage is TRBV6-1 and J usage is TRBJ2-7; 7 bases fit TRBD1. The CDR3 sequence is 14 residues long. The J segment lost 3 bases and the V segment lost 4 bases, leaving 6 bases of the junction unmatched. CDR1 MNHNS and CDR2 SASEGT come from the germline V gene.

V is TRBV6-4 and J is TRBJ1-1, with D possibly being TRBD1 (5 bases). Trimming removed 2 bases from V and 1 base from J, with 14 bases in between. The germline gives CDR1 MRHNA, CDR2 SNTAGT. This CDR3 region has 16 residues. CDR3 in amino acids: CASSDGGTPGNTEAFF. The CDR3, as DNA: TGTGCCAGCAGTGACGGGGGGACCCCGGGGAACACTGAAGCTTTCTTT.

This clone has only a few counts. The J gene is TRBJ2-7, the V gene TRBV5-6; D is perhaps TRBD2 (6 bases). The CDR3 sequence is 15 residues long. Trimming stripped 0 bases from V and 0 bases from J, with 10 bases between. CDR1 and CDR2 from the germline V gene are SGHDT and YYEEEE. CDR3: CASSLDSGSSYEQYF. The CDR3 DNA is TGTGCCAGCAGCTTGGATAGCGGCTCCTCCTACGAGCAGTACTTC.